This TCR beta chain was profiled in a study of T-cell reconstitution after alpha-beta-depleted transplantation in children. Study findings and constraints: A year had passed since transplant, and T-cell counts and diversity by then came mostly from newly produced T cells. Two months or so post-transplant, alpha-beta T cells reportedly derived from several hundred expanded graft clones. Some patients showed high day-60 TCRbeta diversity, which derived from surviving recipient T cells and thymic progenitors.

The CDR3 sequence is 13 residues long. Germline lookup yields CDR1 DFQATT and CDR2 SNEGSKA (reference sequence). The germline V and J ends were trimmed by 0 bases and 6 bases, with 11 bases remaining between them. This clonotype was seen ten or more times. The antigen remains undetermined. The authors prepared the TCRbeta library with unique molecular identifiers. TCRdb ran MiXCR on the PCR reads and lists one entry per CDR3 protein. The sample lists hundreds of thousands of distinct CDR3 sequences, about an eighth occurring once. The sample here was PBMCs, taken before TCRalphabeta/CD19-depleted stem cell transplant. The genes are TRBV20-1 and TRBJ2-5; D is undetermined. The clonotype originates from a girl aged 2-10 years with congenital amegakaryocytic thrombocytopenia, due to receive a stem cell transplant. CDR3 region: CSAREDRAKTQYF. Here the CDR3 DNA reads TGCAGTGCTAGAGAAGACCGGGCAAAGACCCAGTACTTC.